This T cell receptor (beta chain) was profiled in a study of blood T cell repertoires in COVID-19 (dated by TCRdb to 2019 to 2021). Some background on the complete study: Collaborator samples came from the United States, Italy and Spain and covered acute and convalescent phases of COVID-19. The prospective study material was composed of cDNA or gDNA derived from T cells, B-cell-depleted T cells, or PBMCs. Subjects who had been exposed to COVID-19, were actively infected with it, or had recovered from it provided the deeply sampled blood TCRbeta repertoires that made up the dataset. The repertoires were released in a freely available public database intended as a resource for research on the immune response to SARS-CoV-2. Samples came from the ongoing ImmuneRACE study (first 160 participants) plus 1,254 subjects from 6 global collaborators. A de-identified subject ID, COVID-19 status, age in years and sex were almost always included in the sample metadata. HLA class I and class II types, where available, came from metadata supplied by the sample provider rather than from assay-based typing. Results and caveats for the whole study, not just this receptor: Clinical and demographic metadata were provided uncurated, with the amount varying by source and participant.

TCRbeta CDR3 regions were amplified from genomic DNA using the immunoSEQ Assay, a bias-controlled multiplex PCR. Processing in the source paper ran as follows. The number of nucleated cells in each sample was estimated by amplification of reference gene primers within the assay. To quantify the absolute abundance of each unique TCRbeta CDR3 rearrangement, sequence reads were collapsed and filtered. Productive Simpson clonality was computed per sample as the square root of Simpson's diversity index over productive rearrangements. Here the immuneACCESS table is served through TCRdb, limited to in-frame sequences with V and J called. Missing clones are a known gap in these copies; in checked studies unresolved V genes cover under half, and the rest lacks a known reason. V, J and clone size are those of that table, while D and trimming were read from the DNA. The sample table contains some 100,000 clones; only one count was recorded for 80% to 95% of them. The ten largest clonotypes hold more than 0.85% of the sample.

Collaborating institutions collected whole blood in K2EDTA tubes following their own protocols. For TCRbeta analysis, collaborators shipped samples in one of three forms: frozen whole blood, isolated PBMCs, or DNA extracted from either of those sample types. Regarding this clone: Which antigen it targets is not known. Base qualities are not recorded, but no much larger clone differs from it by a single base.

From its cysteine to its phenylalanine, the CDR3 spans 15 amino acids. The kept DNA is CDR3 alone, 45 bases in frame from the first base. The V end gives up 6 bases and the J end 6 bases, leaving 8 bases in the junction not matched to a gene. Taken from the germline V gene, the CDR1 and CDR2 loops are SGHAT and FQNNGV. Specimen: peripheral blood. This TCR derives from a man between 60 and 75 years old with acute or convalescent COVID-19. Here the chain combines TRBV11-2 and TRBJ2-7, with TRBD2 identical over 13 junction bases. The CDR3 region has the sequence CASSPRTSGSGEQYF. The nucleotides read TGTGCCAGCAGTCCAAGGACTAGCGGGAGCGGCGAGCAGTACTTC.